Below, 22 T cell receptor beta chains from the same sample are listed, as sequenced in a study of blood T cell repertoires in COVID-19. Repertoires were generated with immunoSEQ multiplex PCR, while TCRdb's copy carries only in-frame clones and drops some. The sample lists approximately 210,000 clones; around 80% were seen once. Sequenced input: peripheral blood. The receptors stem from a man aged 25-40 years with active or convalescent COVID-19.

The CDR3 loop reads CASSEWGPYSYNEQFF. CDR3 coding DNA: TGTGCCAGCTCTGAGTGGGGCCCCTACTCCTACAATGAGCAGTTCTTC. The rearrangement uses TRBV2 and TRBJ2-1, with a weak D call TRBD1 (5 bases). Germline CDR1 and CDR2: SNHLY and FYNNEI. Trimming left V 8 bases short and J 0 bases short, with 17 bases between. The CDR3 totals 16 residues.

The chain carries TRBV21-1 and TRBJ1-2; the DNA was not used to check the table's D call, TRBD1. TRBV21-1 is labeled a pseudogene. The CDR3 consists of 11 residues. The CDR3 coding sequence is TGTGCCAGCAGCAAGGACAGGGATCACACCTTC. Translation gives CASSKDRDHTF.

The rearrangement joins TRBV3-1 (or the pseudogene TRBV3-2) to TRBJ1-1; the match to TRBD1 covers 7 bases. The CDR3 has 15 residues. Germline CDR1 is LGHDT and CDR2 is YNNKEL (reference sequence). Unmatched junction bases numbered 10, after V lost 4 bases and J lost 5 bases. The CDR3 reads CASSPMLQGSTEAFF. The CDR3 DNA reads TGTGCCAGCAGCCCGATGTTACAGGGGAGTACTGAAGCTTTCTTT.

The chain recombines TRBV15 with TRBJ1-5; perhaps TRBD1 as D (5 bases). The germline V gene encodes CDR1 LNHNV and CDR2 YYDKDF (reference sequence). The CDR3 runs to 12 residues. Deletions cut 5 bases from V and 5 bases from J, with 7 bases between. As DNA, the CDR3 is TGTGCCACCAGCCTACAGGATCAGCCCCAGCATTTT. Amino acids: CATSLQDQPQHF.

The sample holds one count of this clone. The CDR3 region has the DNA TGTGCCAGTAGTCCGCGGGGAGGGACGGGGTACAATGAGCAGTTCTTC. It yields the protein CASSPRGGTGYNEQFF. The chain recombines TRBV19 with TRBJ2-1; 7 nucleotides align to TRBD2. CDR3 length: 16 amino acids. Germline V gene lookup returns CDR1 LNHDA and CDR2 SQIVND (reference sequence). J was trimmed by 4 bases and V by 5 bases; bases with no gene match: 11.

The genes are TRBV29-1 and TRBJ2-1, with 11 bases that match TRBD1. CDR3 length: 17 amino acids. V dropped 5 bases and J dropped 4; count of bases not matched to a gene: 13. The V gene's germline CDR1 is SQVTM and CDR2 ANQGSEA. DNA for the CDR3: TGCAGCGTTCGGACAGGGGGCGCATTAGGCCATTACAATGAGCAGTTCTTC. This codes for CSVRTGGALGHYNEQFF.

The rearrangement uses TRBV15 and TRBJ2-2; TRBD2 aligns across 7 bases. With 5 bases clipped from V and 2 bases from J, the junction kept 5 bases outside the gene matches. CDR3 length: 15 amino acids. Germline V gene lookup returns CDR1 LNHNV and CDR2 YYDKDF (reference sequence). For the CDR3, the DNA is TGTGCCACCAGCGGGGGAGGGAGCAACACCGGGGAGCTGTTTTTT. It is translated as CATSGGGSNTGELFF.

The chain recombines TRBV11-2 with TRBJ2-5, with 12 bases aligning to TRBD2. This CDR3 is 17 amino acids long. In germline, CDR1 is SGHAT, CDR2 FQNNGV. The trim removed 4 bases at V and 3 bases at J, leaving 9 bases unmatched. This CDR3 is CASSSLGLAGGKETQYF. CDR3 in DNA: TGTGCCAGCAGCTCCCTAGGGCTAGCGGGGGGGAAAGAGACCCAGTACTTC.

The chain employs TRBV7-2 and TRBJ2-2; 10 positions agree with TRBD2. The ends lost 3 bases at V and 6 bases at J; junction bases unmatched: 16. The germline gives CDR1 SGHTA, CDR2 FQGNSA. This CDR3 region has 19 residues. The chain's CDR3 is CASSFESPRAGGPSGELFF. In nucleotides, the CDR3 is TGTGCCAGCAGCTTTGAATCCCCGAGAGCGGGAGGGCCCTCCGGGGAGCTGTTTTTT.

This sequence joins TRBV19 and TRBJ2-7; 11 bases are a match to TRBD1. CDR1 and CDR2 from the germline V gene are LNHDA and SQIVND (reference sequence). The CDR3 loop spans 14 amino acids. The ends lost 6 bases at V and 1 base at J; junction bases unmatched: 2. CDR3 DNA sequence: TGTGCCAGTAGAGGACAGGGGGCTTCCTACGAGCAGTACTTC. Translated, it gives CASRGQGASYEQYF.

The chain links TRBV28 to TRBJ2-7; 7 positions match TRBD1. Germline assignment: CDR1 MDHEN and CDR2 SYDVKM. There are 14 residues in the CDR3. Trimming took 5 bases from V and 4 from J; bases not matched to a gene: 8. The DNA of the CDR3 is TGTGCCAGCAGTACACCTACAGGGGTATACGAGCAGTACTTC. This codes for CASSTPTGVYEQYF.

This CDR3 reads CAWSVPGGYGYTF. For the CDR3, the DNA is TGTGCCTGGAGTGTACCAGGGGGCTATGGCTACACCTTC. This rearrangement joins TRBV30 to TRBJ1-2; 7 positions match TRBD1. V shed 0 bases, J shed 4 bases, and the junction held 2 bases outside the gene matches. This CDR3 contains 13 residues. Germline V gives CDR1 GTSNPN, CDR2 SVGIG (reference sequence).

V gene TRBV3-1 (or the pseudogene TRBV3-2) combines with J gene TRBJ1-3; D unclear. CDR3 length equals 13 residues. V lost 4 bases to trimming and J lost 0 bases, with 4 bases between them. Germline V gene sequence: CDR1 LGHDT, CDR2 YNNKEL (reference sequence). CDR3 DNA sequence: TGTGCCAGCAGCCCCCACTCTGGAAACACCATATATTTT. Its translation is CASSPHSGNTIYF.

The chain uses TRBV27 and TRBJ2-3, with D possibly matching TRBD1 (7 bases). The CDR3 has 12 amino acids. CDR1 is MNHEY and CDR2 is SMNVEV in the germline V gene (reference sequence). Trimming pared 3 bases from V and 8 bases from J, leaving 9 bases between. CDR3 protein: CASSLQGGTQYF. DNA of the CDR3: TGTGCCAGCAGTTTGCAGGGGGGTACGCAGTATTTT.

The rearrangement uses TRBV4-1 and TRBJ1-2; TRBD1 agrees at 7 bases. Unmatched junction bases numbered 7, after V lost 1 base and J lost 8 bases. The CDR3 has 14 residues. CDR1 MGHRA and CDR2 YSYEKL come from the germline V gene. The CDR3 DNA reads TGCGCCAGCAGCCAAGGAGACAGGGAGCGCGGCTACACCTTC. It codes for CASSQGDRERGYTF.

This clone was seen just once. J is TRBJ2-7 and V is TRBV15; D is possibly TRBD2 (6 bases). V was pared by 3 bases and J by 3 bases, with 15 bases between. Germline CDR1 and CDR2: LNHNV and YYDKDF (reference sequence). The CDR3 has 15 residues. Written as DNA, the CDR3 is TGTGCCACCAGCAGTCCGGGGGATTCAATCTACGAGCAGTACTTC. It yields the protein CATSSPGDSIYEQYF.

Many counts were recorded for this clone. The V call is TRBV29-1, the J call TRBJ2-7; 9 bases match TRBD1. Germline V gene data show CDR1 as SQVTM and CDR2 as ANQGSEA. This CDR3 comprises 14 residues. Germline trimming cut 1 base from V and 2 bases from J; bases unmatched to any gene: 3. The CDR3 DNA sequence: TGCAGCGTTGAAGCCGGGACAGGGACCTACGAGCAGTACTTC. It yields the protein CSVEAGTGTYEQYF.

The V call is TRBV5-4, the J call TRBJ2-5; D is undetermined. Per germline, CDR1 SGHNT and CDR2 YYREEE (reference sequence). There are 13 residues in the CDR3. V gave up 0 bases and J gave up 5 bases, with 8 bases separating them. In DNA, the CDR3 is TGTGCCAGCAGCTTGGCACTGGGCGAGACCCAGTACTTC. The encoded protein is CASSLALGETQYF.

The gene calls are TRBV11-2 and TRBJ2-7; TRBD2 aligns across 8 bases. Germline CDR1 reads SGHAT; CDR2 reads FQNNGV. The CDR3 has 17 residues. With 3 bases clipped from V and 7 bases from J, the junction kept 17 bases outside the gene matches. The CDR3 DNA reads TGTGCCAGCAGCTTGGAAGGTGGGAAGCGGGAGATGAGGGAGCAGTACTTC. This encodes CASSLEGGKREMREQYF.

The chain recombines TRBV28 with TRBJ2-7; the D gene is possibly TRBD2 (6 bases). The V end was cut by 1 base, the J end by 2 bases, with 18 bases between. The CDR3 length is 17 residues. Germline CDR1 is MDHEN and CDR2 is SYDVKM. For the CDR3, the DNA is TGTGCCAGCAGTTTATACCCCGACGGGGGTAGGACCTACGAGCAGTACTTC. Translation gives CASSLYPDGGRTYEQYF.

This chain joins TRBV6-2 or TRBV6-3 and TRBJ2-7; 11 bases are a match to TRBD2. The CDR3 covers 16 residues. Germline CDR1 MNHEY, CDR2 SVGEGT. Germline trimming cut 6 bases from V and 7 bases from J; bases unmatched to any gene: 14. This CDR3 is CASSSLPLAGVREQYF. The DNA of the CDR3 is TGTGCCAGCAGCTCTCTTCCACTAGCGGGAGTGCGGGAGCAGTACTTC.

V and J are TRBV6-6 and TRBJ2-7, with a weak D call TRBD2 (6 bases). This CDR3 spans 14 amino acids. Germline V CDR1 and CDR2: MNHNY, SVGAGI (reference sequence). The ends were cut back, 7 bases at V and 2 bases at J, with 15 bases in the middle. The CDR3 is CASKALAEAYEQYF. CDR3 coding DNA: TGTGCCAGCAAAGCGTTAGCGGAGGCCTACGAGCAGTACTTC.